This T cell receptor beta chain is from a study of blood T cell repertoires in COVID-19 (dated by TCRdb to 2018 to 2021). Study-wide context: Collaborator samples came from the United States, Italy and Spain and covered acute and convalescent phases of COVID-19. Where available, HLA class I and class II types were obtained from metadata supplied by the sample provider rather than from assay-based typing. The material from the prospective study consisted of cDNA or gDNA derived from T cells, B-cell-depleted T cells, or PBMCs. Nearly every sample came with metadata listing a de-identified subject ID, COVID-19 status, age in years and sex. A freely available public database, intended as a resource for researchers studying the immune response to SARS-CoV-2, is where the repertoires were released. Deeply sampled blood TCRbeta repertoires from subjects exposed to, actively infected with, or recovered from COVID-19 were included in the dataset. The samples were drawn from the first 160 participants of the ongoing ImmuneRACE study and from some 1,300 subjects provided by 6 global collaborators.

In Seattle, one collaborating source enrolled patients while the infection was active and tracked those patients longitudinally over the course of disease. Each collaborating institution followed its own protocols to collect whole blood in K2EDTA tubes. For TCRbeta analysis, collaborators shipped samples as frozen whole blood, isolated PBMCs, or DNA extracted from either of those sample types. The immunoSEQ Assay, a bias-controlled multiplex PCR, was used to amplify TCRbeta CDR3 regions from genomic DNA. In the source study's methods: Within the assay, amplification of reference gene primers was used to estimate how many nucleated cells each sample contained. To quantify the absolute abundance of each unique TCRbeta CDR3 rearrangement, sequence reads were collapsed and filtered. Productive Simpson clonality was computed per sample as the square root of Simpson's diversity index over productive rearrangements. TCRdb provides this immuneACCESS table in a form limited to in-frame rearrangements. Some clones are lacking; in checked studies, under half of them reflect an unresolved V gene, and why the rest are absent is not known. For V, J and clone size, that table is used; D and trimming come from the DNA. In this sample the table shows roughly 460,000 clones, about 90% of which occur a single time. 0.7% to 1% of the sample goes to the ten largest clones.

Compared with germline, V lacks 6 bases and J lacks 7 bases; bases without a gene match: 5. CDR1 and CDR2 (MNHEY, SVGAGI) derive from the germline V gene. From the cysteine up to the phenylalanine, the CDR3 has a length of 15 residues. Just the 45-base CDR3 DNA is kept, in frame starting at base 1. Overall study results and their limits: The quantity of clinical and demographic metadata differed by source and by participant and was supplied without curation.

Comment on this clone: There is no known antigen for this receptor. It has no much larger one-base neighbor in the sample; base qualities were not kept.

Sequenced sample: peripheral blood. The clonotype comes from a man between 18 and 29 years old with COVID-19, enrolled during active disease. The receptor chain draws on TRBV6-5 and TRBJ2-1, and TRBD2 matches 14 of the central bases. The DNA sequence follows: TGTGCCAGCAGCCTGACTAGCGGGGGGGCGAATGAGCAGTTCTTC. Its translation is CASSLTSGGANEQFF.